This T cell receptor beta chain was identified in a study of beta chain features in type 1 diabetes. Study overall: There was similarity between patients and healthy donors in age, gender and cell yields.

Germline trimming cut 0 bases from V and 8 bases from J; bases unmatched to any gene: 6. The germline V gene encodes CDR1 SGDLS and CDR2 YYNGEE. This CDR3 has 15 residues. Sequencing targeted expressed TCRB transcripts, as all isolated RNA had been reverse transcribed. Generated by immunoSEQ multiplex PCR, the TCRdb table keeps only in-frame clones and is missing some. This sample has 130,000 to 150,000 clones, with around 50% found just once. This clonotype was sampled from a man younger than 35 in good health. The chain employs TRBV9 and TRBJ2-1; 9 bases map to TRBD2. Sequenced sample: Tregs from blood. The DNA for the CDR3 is TGTGCCAGCAGCGTAGCGAGCGGGAGGATGTATGAGCAGTTCTTC. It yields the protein CASSVASGRMYEQFF.